Listed here are 12 T cell receptor beta chains from one sample, sequenced in a study of cytotoxic CD8 clonotypes in ibrutinib-treated CLL (dated by TCRdb to the early 2020s). The time point label, as the study defines it: roughly 25 months on ibrutinib. Receptors were amplified or captured by the immunoSEQ multiplex PCR assay. Imported from immuneACCESS, the table was reduced by TCRdb to in-frame sequences with V and J called. These copies leave out some clones; in studies compared against another copy, an unresolved V gene accounts for under half, and the cause of the remainder is not known. In this sample the table shows fewer than 150,000 clones, 80% to 85% of which occur a single time. The ten largest clones add up to roughly 3.3% of the sample. Sequenced material: PBMCs, taken after 24 months of ibrutinib treatment. The source of these receptors is a human donor with chronic lymphocytic leukemia.

CDR3 DNA sequence: TGTGCCAGCAGTGAAGGGGGAAAAGAGACCCAGTACTTC. Translated: CASSEGGKETQYF. The V call is TRBV2, the J call TRBJ2-5, with unresolved D. Deletions cut 1 base from V and 3 bases from J, with 6 bases between. Per the germline V gene, CDR1 is SNHLY and CDR2 is FYNNEI. The CDR3 is 13 amino acids.

J is TRBJ1-6 and V is TRBV4-3; 9 bases line up with TRBD1. Germline V gene sequence: CDR1 LGHNA, CDR2 YSLEER. The CDR3 loop spans 15 amino acids. After removal of 1 base from V and 14 bases from J, the junction contained 9 bases not matched to a gene. The CDR3 reads CASSQGIDRGITLHF. CDR3 in DNA: TGCGCCAGCAGCCAAGGAATCGACAGGGGGATCACCCTCCACTTT.

The V call is TRBV12-5, the J call TRBJ2-1; 9 nucleotides line up with TRBD2. Germline CDR1 and CDR2: LGHNT and FRNRAP. V lost 1 base, J lost 6 bases, and 1 base stayed unmatched. CDR3 length: 14 amino acids. CDR3 nucleotides: TGTGCTAGTGGTTTGGGAGCGGGGGGCAATGAGCAGTTCTTC. This translates into CASGLGAGGNEQFF. Supplemented by reference TRBV12-5 and TRBJ2-1, the full variable domain reads DARVTQTPRHKVTEMGQEVTMRCQPILGHNTVFWYRQTMMQGLELLAYFRNRAPLDDSGMPKDRFSAEMPDATLATLKIQPSEPRDSAVYFCASGLGAGGNEQFFGPGTRLTVL.

Remarks on this clone: This sample also contains other DNA sequences that code for the same CDR3. The chain joins TRBV6-5 to TRBJ2-7, with TRBD1 as a possible D gene (5 bases). CDR1 is MNHEY and CDR2 is SVGAGI in the germline V gene. The CDR3 covers 14 residues. Trimming removed 0 bases at V and 1 base at J, with 7 bases between. CDR3 in amino acids: CASSYSAGSYEQYF. For the CDR3, the DNA is TGTGCCAGCAGTTACTCGGCAGGGTCCTACGAGCAGTACTTC.

A few counts support this clone. J is TRBJ1-5 and V is TRBV4-1, with D possibly being TRBD1 (6 bases). Germline V gene data show CDR1 as MGHRA and CDR2 as YSYEKL. V lost 0 bases, J lost 3 bases, and 12 bases lay in between. CDR3 length: 16 amino acids. The CDR3 region is CASSQDGGRHNQPQHF. The CDR3 bases are TGCGCCAGCAGCCAAGATGGGGGGCGGCACAATCAGCCCCAGCATTTT.

This chain uses TRBV4-1 with TRBJ1-5, with D unclear. CDR1 and CDR2 from the germline V gene are MGHRA and YSYEKL. The CDR3 loop spans 16 amino acids. The V end was cut by 5 bases, the J end by 1 base, with 15 bases between. The CDR3 DNA reads as TGCGCCAGCAGCAAATCCGGAAGAGGGAGCAATCAGCCCCAGCATTTT. Translated: CASSKSGRGSNQPQHF.

The genes are TRBV5-6 and TRBJ1-6; the match to TRBD1 covers 7 bases. The germline gives CDR1 SGHDT, CDR2 YYEEEE. The CDR3 runs to 16 residues. J was trimmed by 4 bases and V by 4 bases; bases with no gene match: 8. The CDR3 protein is CASSLYGQDYNSPLHF. The CDR3 region has the DNA TGTGCCAGCAGCCTCTACGGACAGGATTATAATTCACCCCTCCACTTT.

This sequence joins TRBV6-1 and TRBJ2-3; possibly TRBD1 for D (6 bases). V was cut by 7 bases and J by 2 bases, with 10 bases left in between. The CDR3 runs 13 residues. CDR1 and CDR2 from the germline V gene are MNHNS and SASEGT. In DNA form, the CDR3 reads TGTGCCAGCACCTGGACAGACACAGATACGCAGTATTTT. It translates to CASTWTDTDTQYF.

V gene TRBV30 combines with J gene TRBJ2-5, with D hard to call. This CDR3 has 13 amino acids. Germline values: CDR1 GTSNPN, CDR2 SVGIG (reference sequence). The V and J ends lost 2 bases and 9 bases respectively, with 16 bases between them. CDR3 region: CAWSPNSDSPQYF. The CDR3 region has the DNA TGTGCCTGGAGTCCCAACAGTGATTCCCCCCAGTACTTC.

This clone has more than one count but fewer than ten. The rearrangement links TRBV30 to TRBJ1-1, with D possibly being TRBD1 (5 bases). The germline V gene has CDR1 GTSNPN and CDR2 SVGIG (reference sequence). The V gene lost 0 bases and the J gene lost 8 bases, with 13 bases spanning the gap. The CDR3 is 13 amino acids. CDR3 nucleotides: TGTGCCTGGAGTGTACGGCAGTGGACAGAAGCTTTCTTT. Its translation: CAWSVRQWTEAFF.

The chain uses TRBV18 and TRBJ2-7, with TRBD1 identical over 8 bases. CDR3 size: 13 residues. Trimming at V came to 3 bases and at J to 12 bases, leaving 10 bases not matched to a gene. The germline V gene encodes CDR1 KGHSH and CDR2 LQKENI. The CDR3 DNA reads as TGTGCCAGCTCACCGGACGGGCAGGGGGCACTGTACTTC. This translates into CASSPDGQGALYF.

The chain employs TRBV18 and TRBJ2-7; D call uncertain. CDR1 is KGHSH, CDR2 LQKENI, per germline. The CDR3 extends over 12 amino acids. Trimming removed 3 bases from V and 6 bases from J, with 9 bases in between. CDR3 in amino acids: CASSPLGSEQYF. The CDR3 nucleotides are TGTGCCAGCTCACCCTTGGGGTCCGAGCAGTACTTC.